This TCR beta chain was observed in a study of metastatic and nonmetastatic thyroid tumors. Across the whole study: Both malignant and benign thyroid patients supplied peripheral blood and tumor or nodule tissue samples, across which the repertoires of these patients were then compared. The study's findings and limits: The reported finding was significantly higher TCR beta diversity in malignant thyroid tumors relative to benign nodules, in blood and tumor.

Authors' methods: In papillary thyroid cancer, a distant-metastasis classifier was built using CDR3 differences across clinicopathological groups. TCRdb re-clonotyped the PCR reads through MiXCR. TCRdb, not the authors, supplied the V and J calls. The sample has 23,000 or so clones, more than 15% seen once. In this sample, this clone turned up many times. Its target is unknown. Patients were all untreated before their thyroid surgery. Trimming cost V 0 bases and J 4 bases, with 3 bases left between them. The CDR3 runs 12 residues. The gene calls are TRBV12-3 or TRBV12-4 and TRBJ2-5; D gene ambiguous. This TCR derives from a male donor with papillary thyroid cancer or a benign thyroid nodule (not recorded which). Some clones in this sample may be carry-over from other donors' samples. The sample comprised blood. This CDR3 reads CASSLAVETQYF. The CDR3, as DNA: TGTGCCAGCAGTTTAGCAGTAGAGACCCAGTACTTC.